The 4 T cell receptor beta chains reported below all come from one sample, sequenced in a study of blood T cell repertoires in COVID-19. Assay used: immunoSEQ multiplex PCR; TCRdb lists only in-frame clones, some missing. The repertoire holds 300,000 or so clones, with roughly 90% as singletons. Sequencing was carried out using PBMCs or T cells enriched from blood (not recorded which). The receptors originated from a woman younger than 45 who had recovered from COVID-19.

The J gene is TRBJ2-3, the V gene TRBV2; D possibly corresponds to TRBD2 (6 bases). V was trimmed by 8 bases and J by 0 bases, leaving 12 bases between them. The CDR3 consists of 14 residues. Germline-derived CDR1 and CDR2 are SNHLY and FYNNEI. CDR3 residues: CASGDWISTDTQYF. CDR3 DNA: TGTGCCAGCGGGGACTGGATTAGCACAGATACGCAGTATTTT.

The gene calls are TRBV7-3 and TRBJ2-6; no firm D call. V was shortened by 6 bases and J by 3 bases, with 6 bases between the two germline ends. Germline assignment: CDR1 SGHTA and CDR2 FQGTGA. The CDR3 consists of 13 residues. The CDR3 here is CASRSSGANVLTF. The CDR3 DNA follows: TGTGCCAGCAGGTCTAGTGGGGCCAACGTCCTGACTTTC.

The rearrangement uses TRBV7-3 and TRBJ2-1; 8 nucleotides line up with TRBD1. This CDR3 contains 15 residues. From germline, CDR1 is SGHTA and CDR2 FQGTGA. After removal of 5 bases from V and 10 bases from J, the junction contained 13 bases not matched to a gene. The CDR3 nucleotides read TGTGCCAGCAGCGTACCCGGGGACAGGATGGAGGAGCAGTTCTTC. It is translated as CASSVPGDRMEEQFF.

This clone occurred a few times. CDR3 sequence (DNA): TGTGCCAGCAGCTCGACAGGGGTCTCTGGAAACACCATATATTTT. This gives the protein CASSSTGVSGNTIYF. The gene calls are TRBV7-2 and TRBJ1-3, with TRBD1 matching over 8 bases. The CDR3 totals 15 residues. J lost 0 bases, V lost 4 bases, and 2 bases had no gene match. Germline CDR1 and CDR2: SGHTA and FQGNSA.